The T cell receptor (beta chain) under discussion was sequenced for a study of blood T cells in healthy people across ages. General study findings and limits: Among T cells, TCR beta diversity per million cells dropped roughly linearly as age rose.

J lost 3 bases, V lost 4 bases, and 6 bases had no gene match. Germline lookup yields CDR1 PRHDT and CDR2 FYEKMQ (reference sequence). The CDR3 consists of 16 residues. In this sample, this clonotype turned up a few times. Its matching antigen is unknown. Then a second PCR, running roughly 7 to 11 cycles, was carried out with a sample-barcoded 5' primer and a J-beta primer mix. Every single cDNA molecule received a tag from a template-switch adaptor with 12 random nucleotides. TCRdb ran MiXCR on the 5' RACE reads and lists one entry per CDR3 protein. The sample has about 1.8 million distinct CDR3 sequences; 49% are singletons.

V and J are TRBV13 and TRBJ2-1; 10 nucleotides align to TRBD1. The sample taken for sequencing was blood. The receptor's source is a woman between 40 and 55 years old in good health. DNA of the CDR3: TGTGCCAGCAGCTCAGGGACAGGGGTCCGCTACAATGAGCAGTTCTTC. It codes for CASSSGTGVRYNEQFF.